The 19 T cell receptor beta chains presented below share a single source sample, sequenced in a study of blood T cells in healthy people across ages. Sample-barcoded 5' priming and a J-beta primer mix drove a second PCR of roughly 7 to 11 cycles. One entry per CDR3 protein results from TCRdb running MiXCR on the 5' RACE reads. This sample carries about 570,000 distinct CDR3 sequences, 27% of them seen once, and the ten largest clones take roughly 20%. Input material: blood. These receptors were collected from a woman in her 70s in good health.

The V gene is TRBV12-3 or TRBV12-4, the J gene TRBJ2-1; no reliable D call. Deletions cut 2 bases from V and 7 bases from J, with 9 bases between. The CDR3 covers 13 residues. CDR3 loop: CASSLSAANEQFF. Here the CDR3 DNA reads TGTGCCAGCAGTTTATCGGCAGCGAATGAGCAGTTCTTC.

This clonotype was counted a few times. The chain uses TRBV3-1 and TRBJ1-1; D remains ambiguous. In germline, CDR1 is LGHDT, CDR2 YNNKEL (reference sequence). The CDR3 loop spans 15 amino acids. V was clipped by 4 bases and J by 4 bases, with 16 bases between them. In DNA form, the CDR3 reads TGTGCCAGCAGCCCTCTCAGAAGGGCGACCACTGAAGCTTTCTTT. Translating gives CASSPLRRATTEAFF. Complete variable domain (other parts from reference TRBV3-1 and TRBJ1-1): DTAVSQTPKYLVTQMGNDKSIKCEQNLGHDTMYWYKQDSKKFLKIMFSYNNKELIINETVPNRFSPKSPDKAHLNLHINSLELGDSAVYFCASSPLRRATTEAFFGQGTRLTVV.

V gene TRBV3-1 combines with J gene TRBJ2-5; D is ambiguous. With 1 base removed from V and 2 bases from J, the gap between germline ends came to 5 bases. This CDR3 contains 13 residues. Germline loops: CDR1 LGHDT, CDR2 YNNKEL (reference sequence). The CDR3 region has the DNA TGTGCCAGCAGCCAAGCGGAACAAGAGACCCAGTACTTC. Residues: CASSQAEQETQYF.

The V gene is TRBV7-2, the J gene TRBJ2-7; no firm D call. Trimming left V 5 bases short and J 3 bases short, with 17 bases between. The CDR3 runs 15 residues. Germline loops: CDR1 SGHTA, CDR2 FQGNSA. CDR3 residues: CASSASALGIYEQYF. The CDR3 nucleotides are TGTGCCAGCAGCGCCTCGGCCCTAGGGATCTACGAGCAGTACTTC.

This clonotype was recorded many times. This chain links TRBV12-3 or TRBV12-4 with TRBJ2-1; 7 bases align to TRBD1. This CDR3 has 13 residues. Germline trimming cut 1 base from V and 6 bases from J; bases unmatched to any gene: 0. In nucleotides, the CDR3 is TGTGCCAGCAGTTTAGGACAGGGCAATGAGCAGTTCTTC. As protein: CASSLGQGNEQFF.

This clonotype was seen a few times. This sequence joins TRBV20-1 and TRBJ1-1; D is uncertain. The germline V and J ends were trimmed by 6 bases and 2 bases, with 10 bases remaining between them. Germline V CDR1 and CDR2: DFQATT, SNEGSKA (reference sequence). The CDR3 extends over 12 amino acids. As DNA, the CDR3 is TGCAGTGCCGCTCACCGAAACACTGAAGCTTTCTTT. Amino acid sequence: CSAAHRNTEAFF.

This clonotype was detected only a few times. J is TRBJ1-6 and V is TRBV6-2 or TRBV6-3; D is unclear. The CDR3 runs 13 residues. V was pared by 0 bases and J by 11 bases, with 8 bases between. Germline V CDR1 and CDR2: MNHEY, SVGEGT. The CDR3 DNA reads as TGTGCCAGCAGTTACTCCTTCATCACACCCCTCCACTTT. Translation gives CASSYSFITPLHF.

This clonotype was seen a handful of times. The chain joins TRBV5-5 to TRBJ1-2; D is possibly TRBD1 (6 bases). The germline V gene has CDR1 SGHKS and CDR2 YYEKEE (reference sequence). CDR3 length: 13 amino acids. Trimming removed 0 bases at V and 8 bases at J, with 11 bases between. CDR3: CASSLETGSGYTF. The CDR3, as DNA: TGTGCCAGCAGCTTGGAGACAGGTTCGGGCTACACCTTC.

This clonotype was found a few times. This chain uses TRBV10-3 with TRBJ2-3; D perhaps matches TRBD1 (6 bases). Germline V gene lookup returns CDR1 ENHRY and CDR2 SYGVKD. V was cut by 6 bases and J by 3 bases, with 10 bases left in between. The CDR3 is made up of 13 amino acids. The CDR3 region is CAIRRQETDTQYF. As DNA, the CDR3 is TGTGCCATCAGAAGACAGGAGACAGATACGCAGTATTTT.

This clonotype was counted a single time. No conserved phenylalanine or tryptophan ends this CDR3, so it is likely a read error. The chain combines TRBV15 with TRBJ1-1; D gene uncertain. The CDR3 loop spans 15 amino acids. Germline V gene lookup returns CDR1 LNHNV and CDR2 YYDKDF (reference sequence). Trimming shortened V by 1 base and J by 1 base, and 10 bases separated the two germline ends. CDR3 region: CATSRVAQRNTEAFL. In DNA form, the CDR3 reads TGTGCCACCAGCAGAGTAGCCCAGAGGAACACTGAAGCTTTCCTT.

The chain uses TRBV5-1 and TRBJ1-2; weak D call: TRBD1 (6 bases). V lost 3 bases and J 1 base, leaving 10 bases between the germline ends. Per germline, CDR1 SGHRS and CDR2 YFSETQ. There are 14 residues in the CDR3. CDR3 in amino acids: CASSSGDNNYGYTF. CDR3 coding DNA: TGCGCCAGCAGCTCCGGGGACAATAACTATGGCTACACCTTC.

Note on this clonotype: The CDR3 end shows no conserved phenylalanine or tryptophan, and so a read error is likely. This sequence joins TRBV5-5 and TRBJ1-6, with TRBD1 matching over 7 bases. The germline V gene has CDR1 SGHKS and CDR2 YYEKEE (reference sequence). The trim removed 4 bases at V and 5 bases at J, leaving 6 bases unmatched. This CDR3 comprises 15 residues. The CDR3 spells CASSQGGSDNSPLHL. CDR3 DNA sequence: TGTGCCAGCAGCCAGGGGGGTTCGGATAATTCACCCCTCCACCTT.

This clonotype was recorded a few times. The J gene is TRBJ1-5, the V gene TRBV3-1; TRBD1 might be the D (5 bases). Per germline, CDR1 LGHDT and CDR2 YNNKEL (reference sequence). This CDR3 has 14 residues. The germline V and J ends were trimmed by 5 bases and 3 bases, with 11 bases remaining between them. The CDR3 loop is CASSSGLVNQPQHF. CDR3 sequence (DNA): TGTGCCAGCAGCTCAGGGCTGGTCAATCAGCCCCAGCATTTT.

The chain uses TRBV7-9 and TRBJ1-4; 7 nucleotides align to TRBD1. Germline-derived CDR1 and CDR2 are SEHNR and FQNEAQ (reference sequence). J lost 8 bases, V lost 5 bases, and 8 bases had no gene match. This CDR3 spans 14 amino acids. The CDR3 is CASSVRIQGEKLFF. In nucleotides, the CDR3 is TGTGCCAGCAGCGTCCGGATACAGGGGGAAAAACTGTTTTTT.

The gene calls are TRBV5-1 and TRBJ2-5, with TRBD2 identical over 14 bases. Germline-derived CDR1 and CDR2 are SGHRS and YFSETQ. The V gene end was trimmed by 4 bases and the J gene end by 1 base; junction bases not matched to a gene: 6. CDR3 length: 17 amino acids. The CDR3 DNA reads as TGCGCCAGCAGCCCGGAGACTAGCGGGGGGGCCCAAGAGACCCAGTACTTC. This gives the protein CASSPETSGGAQETQYF.

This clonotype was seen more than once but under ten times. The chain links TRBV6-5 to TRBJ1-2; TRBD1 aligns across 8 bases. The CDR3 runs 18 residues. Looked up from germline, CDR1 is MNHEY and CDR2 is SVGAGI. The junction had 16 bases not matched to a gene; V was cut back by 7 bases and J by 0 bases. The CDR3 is CASIFRDGRGQANYGYTF. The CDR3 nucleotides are TGTGCCAGCATTTTCAGAGACGGCAGGGGGCAAGCTAACTATGGCTACACCTTC.

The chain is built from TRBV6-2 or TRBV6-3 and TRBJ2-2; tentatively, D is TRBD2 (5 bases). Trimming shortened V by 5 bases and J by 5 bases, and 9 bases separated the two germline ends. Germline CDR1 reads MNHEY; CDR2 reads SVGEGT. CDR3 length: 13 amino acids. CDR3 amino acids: CASSQTSTGELFF. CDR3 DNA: TGTGCCAGCAGTCAAACTAGTACCGGGGAGCTGTTTTTT.

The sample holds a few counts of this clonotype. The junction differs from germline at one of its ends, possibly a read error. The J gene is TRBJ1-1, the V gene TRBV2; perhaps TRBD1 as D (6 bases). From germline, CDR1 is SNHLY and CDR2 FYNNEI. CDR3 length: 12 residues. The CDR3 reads CASREDSVGGSF. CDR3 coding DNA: TGTGCCAGCAGGGAAGACAGTGTAGGGGGTTCATTT.

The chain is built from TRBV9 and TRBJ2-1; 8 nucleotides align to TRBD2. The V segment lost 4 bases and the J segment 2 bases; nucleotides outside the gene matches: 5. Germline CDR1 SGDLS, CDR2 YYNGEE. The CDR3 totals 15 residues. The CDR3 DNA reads TGTGCCAGCAGCCGCGGGGGGCAAACCTACAATGAGCAGTTCTTC. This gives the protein CASSRGGQTYNEQFF.